This TCR beta chain was recorded in a study of control samples from healthy donors and cancer patients. Germline-derived CDR1 and CDR2 are SGDLS and YYNGEE. V shed 3 bases and J 11 bases; nucleotides not matched to a gene: 13. The CDR3 sequence is 14 residues long. The protocol was immunoSEQ multiplex PCR, while the TCRdb copy is restricted to in-frame clones and leaves out a portion. The sample consists of roughly 86,000 clones, about nine tenths of them appearing once. The sequenced sample consisted of blood. The rearrangement joins TRBV9 to TRBJ1-1; 7 bases line up with TRBD1. The TCR comes from a young woman in good health. The CDR3 DNA sequence: TGTGCCAGCAGCGACCGACGACAGGGCGATGATGCTTTCTTT. It is translated as CASSDRRQGDDAFF. Full variable domain (remainder filled in from reference TRBV9 and TRBJ1-1): DSGVTQTPKHLITATGQRVTLRCSPRSGDLSVYWYQQSLDQGLQFLIQYYNGEERAKGNILERFSAQQFPDLHSELNLSSLELGDSALYFCASSDRRQGDDAFFGQGTRLTVV.